These 14 T cell receptor beta chains originate from one sample sequenced in a study of naive and memory T cell subsets. Points from the study as a whole: Possibly reflecting memory cells re-expressing CD45RA, a few larger clonotypes occurred in naive repertoires, especially CD8.

Two oligonucleotides, mixed equimolar, formed the beta constant-region primer covering TRBC1 and TRBC2. The ligated cDNA underwent four PCR rounds using SP2 and nested alpha and beta constant-region primers. TCRdb used MiXCR to reprocess the UMI-ligation and nested PCR reads, holding one entry per CDR3 protein. This table holds about 160,000 distinct CDR3 sequences, approximately 22% found once. Their antigen targets remain unknown. Sequenced input: naive CD4+ T cells from blood. These receptor sequences come from a human donor in good health.

The chain has TRBV3-1 and TRBJ1-3; D not certain. The CDR3 extends over 16 amino acids. CDR1 is LGHDT and CDR2 is YNNKEL in the germline V gene (reference sequence). V lost 2 bases and J 0 bases, leaving 11 bases between the germline ends. The CDR3 coding sequence is TGTGCCAGCAGCCAAACTCGGACTACCTCTGGAAACACCATATATTTT. Its translation: CASSQTRTTSGNTIYF.

The rearrangement links TRBV5-5 to TRBJ2-2; 7 positions agree with TRBD2. The V segment lost 3 bases and the J segment 3 bases; nucleotides outside the gene matches: 5. Germline CDR1 SGHKS, CDR2 YYEKEE (reference sequence). The length of the CDR3 is 15 residues. CDR3 in amino acids: CASSWTTSHTGELFF. The CDR3, as DNA: TGTGCCAGCAGCTGGACGACTAGCCACACCGGGGAGCTGTTTTTT. The complete variable domain, with remaining parts taken from reference TRBV5-5 and TRBJ2-2, reads DAGVTQSPTHLIKTRGQQVTLRCSPISGHKSVSWYQQVLGQGPQFIFQYYEKEERGRGNFPDRFSARQFPNYSSELNVNALLLGDSALYLCASSWTTSHTGELFFGEGSRLTVL.

Only a few counts were recorded for this clonotype. The chain recombines TRBV6-6 with TRBJ2-7, with unresolved D. V was trimmed by 2 bases and J by 4 bases, leaving 12 bases between them. Germline-derived CDR1 and CDR2 are MNHNY and SVGAGI (reference sequence). There are 14 residues in the CDR3. The CDR3 bases are TGTGCCAGCAGTTACATCGGAGCAGAGTACGAGCAGTACTTC. Residues: CASSYIGAEYEQYF.

The rearrangement uses TRBV6-5 and TRBJ2-3, with 11 bases that match TRBD2. The V and J ends lost 0 bases and 4 bases, in that order; junction bases with no gene match: 9. Germline V CDR1 and CDR2: MNHEY, SVGAGI. The CDR3 is 18 residues long. The CDR3 region is CASSYSGGLADESDTQYF. CDR3 DNA: TGTGCCAGCAGTTACTCTGGGGGACTAGCGGACGAATCAGATACGCAGTATTTT.

This chain joins TRBV12-3 or TRBV12-4 and TRBJ1-1; D gene uncertain. Trimming removed 2 bases from V and 5 bases from J, with 9 bases in between. The CDR3 spans 13 residues. CDR3 sequence reads: CASSLTQVTEAFF. DNA for the CDR3: TGTGCCAGCAGTTTAACGCAGGTGACTGAAGCTTTCTTT.

The V gene is TRBV20-1, the J gene TRBJ2-7, with 8 bases fitting TRBD2. After removal of 6 bases from V and 1 base from J, the junction contained 11 bases not matched to a gene. The CDR3 spans 15 residues. From germline, CDR1 is DFQATT and CDR2 SNEGSKA (reference sequence). The CDR3 bases are TGCAGTGCCGGGGGGGGCGGGAGTGTATCCTACGAGCAGTACTTC. Protein: CSAGGGGSVSYEQYF.

This clonotype has a count of ten or more. The chain employs TRBV27 and TRBJ2-5; D not resolved. Germline values: CDR1 MNHEY, CDR2 SMNVEV (reference sequence). Trimming removed 2 bases from V and 7 bases from J, with 8 bases in between. This CDR3 is 12 amino acids long. The CDR3 DNA follows: TGTGCCAGCAGTTTACCCATGGGGACCCAGTACTTC. This translates into CASSLPMGTQYF.

This chain links TRBV28 with TRBJ1-1, with D uncertain. V was pared by 5 bases and J by 10 bases, with 11 bases between. The CDR3 runs to 11 residues. Germline values: CDR1 MDHEN, CDR2 SYDVKM. The DNA for the CDR3 is TGTGCCAGCAGTCCCCATTCATCAGCTTTCTTT. Protein product: CASSPHSSAFF.

This clonotype has only a few counts. The chain joins TRBV28 to TRBJ2-7; no clear D gene. V was cut by 5 bases and J by 4 bases, with 18 bases left in between. Germline assignment: CDR1 MDHEN and CDR2 SYDVKM. This CDR3 has 15 residues. The CDR3: CASSPKFRSSYEQYF. DNA of the CDR3: TGTGCCAGCAGTCCTAAGTTCCGGAGTTCTTACGAGCAGTACTTC.

The chain links TRBV20-1 to TRBJ2-7, with 8 bases matching TRBD2. With 6 bases clipped from V and 4 bases from J, the junction kept 5 bases outside the gene matches. The CDR3 contains 12 residues. Germline V gives CDR1 DFQATT, CDR2 SNEGSKA (reference sequence). The CDR3 loop reads CSATPSGYEQYF. The CDR3 region has the DNA TGCAGTGCCACTCCTAGCGGGTACGAGCAGTACTTC.

The genes are TRBV12-3 or TRBV12-4 and TRBJ2-2; possibly TRBD2 for D (6 bases). CDR3 length equals 14 residues. Trimming removed 5 bases at V and 6 bases at J, with 13 bases between. CDR3: CASSPTSGAGELFF. The CDR3 region has the DNA TGTGCCAGCAGTCCCACCTCGGGGGCCGGGGAGCTGTTTTTT.

This chain joins TRBV2 and TRBJ2-2; 7 bases are shared with TRBD1. Trimming at V came to 7 bases and at J to 3 bases, leaving 5 bases not matched to a gene. CDR3 length equals 14 residues. The germline V gene has CDR1 SNHLY and CDR2 FYNNEI. The CDR3 DNA reads as TGTGCCAGCAACCGACAGGGATACACCGGGGAGCTGTTTTTT. It encodes CASNRQGYTGELFF.

This chain links TRBV12-3 or TRBV12-4 with TRBJ2-1, with D uncertain. The V end was cut by 3 bases, the J end by 7 bases, with 10 bases between. This CDR3 contains 13 residues. The CDR3 sequence is CASSFGVRNEQFF. The CDR3, as DNA: TGTGCCAGCAGTTTTGGGGTTCGGAATGAGCAGTTCTTC.

This chain uses TRBV7-2 with TRBJ1-5, with unresolved D. This CDR3 is built from 12 residues. Germline-derived CDR1 and CDR2 are SGHTA and FQGNSA. V lost 5 bases, J lost 4 bases, and 6 bases lay in between. CDR3: CASSIQNQPQHF. The DNA of the CDR3 is TGTGCCAGCAGCATACAAAATCAGCCCCAGCATTTT.